The 17 T cell receptor beta chains below come from one sample, sequenced in a study of cytomegalovirus exposure and HLA in healthy donors (dated by TCRdb to 2016 to 2017). Library preparation used the immunoSEQ multiplex PCR assay. The multiplex PCR relied on a mix of 60 forward primers for TCR Vbeta segments and 13 reverse primers for TCR Jbeta segments. This is the immuneACCESS table as TCRdb keeps it, with only in-frame sequences that have V and J called. A part of the clones is gone; compared with another copy, unresolved V genes explain less than half, and the rest is unexplained. For this sample the table gives 90,000 to 150,000 clones, of which 70% to 80% were detected only once. The biggest ten clones account for nearly 8.5% of the sample. Sequencing was performed on PBMCs. The source is a middle-aged woman in good health and CMV-seropositive.

This clone was detected a few times. Written as DNA, the CDR3 is TGCAGCGTTGCCGGCGGCGACTACAATGAGCAGTTCTTC. Encoded protein: CSVAGGDYNEQFF. The chain couples TRBV29-1 to TRBJ2-1; D is ambiguous. This CDR3 has 13 residues. Germline CDR1 is SQVTM and CDR2 is ANQGSEA. The ends were cut back, 4 bases at V and 3 bases at J, with 10 bases in the middle.

The chain is built from TRBV7-9 and TRBJ1-2; no clear D. Germline V lookup: CDR1 SEHNR, CDR2 FQNEAQ (reference sequence). The length of the CDR3 is 14 residues. Trimming took 5 bases from V and 1 from J, leaving 11 bases between them. The CDR3 DNA is TGTGCCAGCAGCCCCCCAGCGGGTAACTATGGCTACACCTTC. Translating it yields CASSPPAGNYGYTF.

This clone was detected once. The chain employs TRBV10-3 and TRBJ2-7; 8 bases match TRBD1. The CDR3 runs to 15 residues. Germline CDR1 ENHRY, CDR2 SYGVKD. J gave up 2 bases and V 2 bases, and 5 bases lay outside the gene matches. CDR3 DNA: TGTGCCATCAGTGAGCCCAGGGGGCGAACCTACGAGCAGTACTTC. It specifies CAISEPRGRTYEQYF.

A note on this clone: Within the sample, other DNA sequences also encode this same CDR3. The J gene is TRBJ1-1, the V gene TRBV7-2; 7 nucleotides line up with TRBD1. The CDR3 runs 14 residues. With 1 base clipped from V and 1 base from J, the junction kept 0 bases outside the gene matches. Germline V gene data show CDR1 as SGHTA and CDR2 as FQGNSA. The CDR3 reads CASSLGTGNTEAFF. The CDR3 DNA reads as TGTGCCAGCAGCTTAGGGACAGGGAACACTGAAGCTTTCTTT.

The V call is TRBV11-2, the J call TRBJ2-2; tentatively, D is TRBD1 (5 bases). V was shortened by 4 bases and J by 9 bases, with 15 bases between the two germline ends. The CDR3 runs to 14 residues. CDR1 and CDR2 (germline): SGHAT, FQNNGV. The CDR3 nucleotides read TGTGCCAGCAGCTCTAATTCAGGGTTCTGGGAGCTGTTTTTT. This codes for CASSSNSGFWELFF.

V usage is TRBV4-1 and J usage is TRBJ2-5, with D maybe TRBD1 (6 bases). The V gene lost 1 base and the J gene lost 5 bases, with 11 bases spanning the gap. CDR1 is MGHRA, CDR2 YSYEKL, per germline. The CDR3 contains 14 residues. The CDR3 DNA sequence: TGCGCCAGCAGCCAAGCAGGGGCGGGCGAGACCCAGTACTTC. This encodes CASSQAGAGETQYF.

V usage is TRBV6-4 and J usage is TRBJ2-1; weak D call: TRBD1 (5 bases). CDR1 is MRHNA, CDR2 SNTAGT, per germline. V was trimmed by 5 bases and J by 4 bases, leaving 9 bases between them. There are 13 residues in the CDR3. This CDR3 is CASSKTVYNEQFF. The CDR3 DNA is TGTGCCAGCAGTAAGACAGTTTACAATGAGCAGTTCTTC.

Concerning this clone: In the same sample, other DNA sequences code for this CDR3. The V and J genes are TRBV9 and TRBJ2-3; no firm D call. V lost 2 bases to trimming and J lost 6 bases, with 4 bases between them. The CDR3 sequence is 11 residues long. The germline V gene has CDR1 SGDLS and CDR2 YYNGEE. CDR3 sequence: CASSVGDTQYF. CDR3 coding DNA: TGTGCCAGCAGCGTCGGGGATACGCAGTATTTT.

This sequence joins TRBV2 and TRBJ2-7, with D maybe TRBD1 (6 bases). The CDR3 has 15 amino acids. Between the trimmed V and J ends, which lost 4 bases and 4 bases, there was a span of 17 bases. Germline V CDR1 and CDR2: SNHLY, FYNNEI. The CDR3 is CASSGGAGAAYEQYF. The CDR3 region has the DNA TGTGCCAGCAGTGGTGGGGCAGGGGCAGCGTACGAGCAGTACTTC.

V gene TRBV4-3 combines with J gene TRBJ2-1; D gene unclear. The germline gives CDR1 LGHNA, CDR2 YSLEER. V lost 0 bases to trimming and J lost 6 bases, with 12 bases between them. CDR3 size: 15 residues. CDR3 DNA sequence: TGCGCCAGCAGCCAAGAGCGAGACTCCACCAATGAGCAGTTCTTC. This gives the protein CASSQERDSTNEQFF.

CDR3 region: CASSLTGASTDTQYF. CDR3 coding DNA: TGCGCCAGCAGCTTGACAGGTGCTAGCACAGATACGCAGTATTTT. J is TRBJ2-3 and V is TRBV5-1, with TRBD1 as a possible D gene (5 bases). The CDR3 consists of 15 residues. Deletions cut 1 base from V and 0 bases from J, with 9 bases between. The germline V gene has CDR1 SGHRS and CDR2 YFSETQ.

This clone was found a few times. The chain joins TRBV5-4 to TRBJ2-7; tentative D call: TRBD1 (8 bases). The CDR3 runs 15 residues. V was cut by 4 bases and J by 4 bases, with 18 bases left in between. Per the germline V gene, CDR1 is SGHNT and CDR2 is YYREEE (reference sequence). The CDR3 is CASSPDRGGAYEQYF. CDR3 nucleotide sequence: TGTGCCAGCAGCCCCGACAGGGGAGGGGCGTACGAGCAGTACTTC.

The chain joins TRBV19 to TRBJ1-2; 9 bases line up with TRBD1. V dropped 6 bases and J dropped 5; count of bases not matched to a gene: 4. Germline CDR1 LNHDA, CDR2 SQIVND (reference sequence). This CDR3 spans 13 amino acids. The chain's CDR3 is CASRGQGIYGYTF. The CDR3 coding sequence is TGTGCCAGTAGGGGACAGGGTATTTATGGCTACACCTTC.

The genes are TRBV4-2 and TRBJ2-1, with 15 bases lining up with TRBD2. CDR3 length equals 18 residues. Trimming removed 1 base from V and 5 bases from J; junction bases left unmatched: 6. The V gene's germline CDR1 is LGHNA and CDR2 YNFKEQ. The CDR3 is CASSQVGLAGGVDNEQFF. In DNA, the CDR3 is TGTGCCAGCAGCCAAGTGGGACTAGCGGGGGGCGTGGACAATGAGCAGTTCTTC.

This clone was seen a few times. CDR3 protein: CASSSGTGRNTEAFF. The CDR3 nucleotides read TGTGCCAGCAGTTCGGGGACAGGGCGGAACACTGAAGCTTTCTTT. The V call is TRBV6-5, the J call TRBJ1-1; 9 bases are a match to TRBD1. V gave up 4 bases and J gave up 1 base; unmatched junction bases: 4. Germline values: CDR1 MNHEY, CDR2 SVGAGI. This CDR3 comprises 15 residues.

V gene TRBV2 combines with J gene TRBJ2-1; D is possibly TRBD1 (6 bases). The V gene's germline CDR1 is SNHLY and CDR2 FYNNEI. The V and J ends lost 8 bases and 5 bases respectively, with 16 bases between them. The CDR3 contains 14 residues. In DNA, the CDR3 is TGTGCCAGCTTAAGGACAGAACCTAACAATGAGCAGTTCTTC. Protein product: CASLRTEPNNEQFF.

The chain joins TRBV6-5 to TRBJ1-1; 7 nucleotides match TRBD1. J lost 4 bases, V lost 6 bases, and 11 bases had no gene match. The germline V gene encodes CDR1 MNHEY and CDR2 SVGAGI. The CDR3 covers 15 residues. CDR3 loop: CASSSTDRALTEAFF. The CDR3 nucleotides are TGTGCCAGCAGCTCTACCGACAGGGCACTCACTGAAGCTTTCTTT.